Listed below are T cell receptor beta chains from one sample, sequenced in a study of cytomegalovirus exposure and HLA in healthy donors. This table comes from immunoSEQ multiplex PCR, and its TCRdb copy is limited to in-frame clones, with some not included. The table shows about 160,000 clones, with 75% to 80% occurring only once. The sample taken for sequencing was PBMCs. These receptors were obtained from a woman between 40 and 55 years old in good health and CMV-seropositive. CDR3s include the opening cysteine and the closing phenylalanine or tryptophan. A D gene is named only where the DNA matches it firmly. Size is stated for part of the rows, as once, few or many counts, or as a class when the clone is expanded.

abundance	d_gene	j_gene	v_gene	CDR3aa	CDR3nt
-	TRBD1	TRBJ2-5	TRBV4-3	CASSHEGQGQETQYF	TGCGCCAGCAGCCACGAAGGACAGGGCCAAGAGACCCAGTACTTC
-	-	TRBJ1-6	TRBV7-9	CASAQGFNSPLHF	TGTGCCAGCGCCCAGGGATTTAATTCACCCCTCCACTTT
-	-	TRBJ1-2	TRBV28	CASSIPPGGAWDGYTF	TGTGCCAGCAGCATCCCCCCCGGGGGGGCCTGGGATGGCTACACCTTC
once	TRBD1	TRBJ2-6	TRBV5-1	CASCPGTGAGANVLTF	TGCGCCAGCTGTCCCGGGACAGGAGCGGGGGCCAACGTCCTGACTTTC
-	-	TRBJ2-4	TRBV2	CASSASGAKNIQYF	TGTGCCAGCAGTGCGTCGGGTGCCAAAAACATTCAGTACTTC
-	TRBD1	TRBJ2-2	TRBV5-1	CASSPIQGAAGELFF	TGCGCCAGCAGCCCCATCCAGGGGGCGGCCGGGGAGCTGTTTTTT
-	TRBD2	TRBJ2-5	TRBV7-8	CASSSGGTSGGWETQYF	TGTGCCAGCAGCTCGGGGGGTACTAGCGGGGGTTGGGAGACCCAGTACTTC
-	-	TRBJ2-5	TRBV9	CASSVQGKETQYF	TGTGCCAGCAGCGTCCAGGGTAAAGAGACCCAGTACTTC
few	-	TRBJ1-4	TRBV4-1	CASSRGAGVAGEKLFF	TGCGCCAGCAGCCGAGGAGCGGGGGTTGCGGGCGAAAAACTGTTTTTT
-	TRBD1	TRBJ2-7	TRBV10-2	CASTAGTGGPYEQYF	TGCGCCAGCACTGCCGGGACAGGGGGGCCCTACGAGCAGTACTTC
-	-	TRBJ2-7	TRBV27	CASSRTPSYEQYF	TGTGCCAGCAGTCGGACACCCTCCTACGAGCAGTACTTC
-	-	TRBJ2-7	TRBV21-1	CASSNPEQAQGNSHEQYF	TGTGCCAGCAGCAACCCCGAACAGGCCCAGGGGAATTCCCACGAGCAGTACTTC
once	-	TRBJ2-7	TRBV30	CAWSVGQGYEQYF	TGTGCCTGGAGTGTCGGGCAGGGCTACGAGCAGTACTTC
-	-	TRBJ2-2	TRBV15	CATSRAQGWSGELFF	TGTGCCACCAGCAGAGCGCAGGGGTGGTCCGGGGAGCTGTTTTTT
few	TRBD1	TRBJ2-2	TRBV7-8	CASSPLGTATGELFF	TGTGCCAGCAGTCCCCTTGGGACAGCCACCGGGGAGCTGTTTTTT
-	-	TRBJ1-5	TRBV30	CAWSVQGNQPQHF	TGTGCCTGGAGTGTACAGGGCAATCAGCCCCAGCATTTT
-	-	TRBJ2-5	TRBV7-2	CASSYAGSTGEQYF	TGTGCCAGCAGCTACGCGGGCTCAACGGGGGAGCAGTACTTC
-	TRBD1	TRBJ2-1	TRBV19	CASSPGQGRNEQFF	TGTGCCAGTAGTCCGGGACAGGGAAGGAATGAGCAGTTCTTC
-	TRBD1	TRBJ2-1	TRBV19	CASSIPQGLRTGLEYNEQFF	TGTGCCAGTAGTATACCTCAAGGGCTACGGACAGGTCTAGAATACAATGAGCAGTTCTTC
-	-	TRBJ2-5	TRBV19	CASSMVQGNSETQYF	TGTGCCAGTAGTATGGTCCAGGGTAATTCAGAGACCCAGTACTTC
-	TRBD2	TRBJ2-5	TRBV9	CASSTAGTRIGETQYF	TGTGCCAGCAGCACCGCCGGGACTAGAATAGGGGAGACCCAGTACTTC
-	TRBD1	TRBJ2-7	TRBV6-5	CASSSSGGEDEQYF	TGTGCCAGCAGTAGTTCAGGGGGTGAGGACGAGCAGTACTTC
-	TRBD1	TRBJ1-6	TRBV6-8	CASNKTGSLLSPLHF	TGTGCCAGCAACAAGACAGGGAGTCTCCTTTCACCCCTCCACTTT